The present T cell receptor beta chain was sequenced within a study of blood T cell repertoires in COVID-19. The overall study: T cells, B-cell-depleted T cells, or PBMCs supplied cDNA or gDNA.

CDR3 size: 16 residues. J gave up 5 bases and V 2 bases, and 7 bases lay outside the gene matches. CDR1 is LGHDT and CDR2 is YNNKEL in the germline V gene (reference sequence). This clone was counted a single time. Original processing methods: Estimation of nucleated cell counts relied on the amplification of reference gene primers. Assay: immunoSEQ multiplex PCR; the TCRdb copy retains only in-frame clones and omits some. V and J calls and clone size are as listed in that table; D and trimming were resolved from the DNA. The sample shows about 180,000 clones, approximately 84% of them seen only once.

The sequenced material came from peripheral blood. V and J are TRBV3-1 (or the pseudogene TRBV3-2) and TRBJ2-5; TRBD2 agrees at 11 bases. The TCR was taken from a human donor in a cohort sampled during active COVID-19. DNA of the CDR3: TGTGCCAGCAGCCAAATGGCTAGCGGGGGGTCGGAGACCCAGTACTTC. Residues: CASSQMASGGSETQYF.